This note documents a single T cell receptor (beta chain) sequence. The target antigen is unknown. MiXCR, applied by TCRdb to the RT-PCR reads, yields one record per CDR3 protein. The data contain over 650,000 distinct CDR3 sequences, about a fifth of them singletons. These data are taken from a study of response to subunit inactivated influenza vaccine. Study-wide findings and caveats: Seasonal influenza vaccination, on each occasion, was suggested by the authors to recruit few new T cells.

Trimming took 6 bases from V and 5 from J; bases not matched to a gene: 9. CDR3 length: 16 residues. This clonotype originated in a man aged 45-65 years who received an inactivated influenza vaccine. This sequence joins TRBV12-3 or TRBV12-4 and TRBJ2-2; 10 bases line up with TRBD2. This specimen consisted of PBMCs from blood, obtained less than 6 days after vaccination. Here the CDR3 reads CASSYSGRPWTGELFF. CDR3 DNA: TGTGCCAGCAGCTATAGCGGGAGGCCGTGGACCGGGGAGCTGTTTTTT.